This T cell receptor (beta chain) originates from a study of T cells after yellow fever vaccination (dated by TCRdb to between 2017 and 2020). A note on the overall study: Libraries from fractions with low cell numbers were prepared with the SMART-Seq v4 Ultra Low Input RNA kit. Blood samples were taken at several timepoints before and after primary and secondary immunization, and bulk PBMC replicates and cell subsets were isolated. The cohort comprised two healthy male donors, one aged 18 to 30 and one aged 30 to 40 years. Bulk TCR alpha and beta repertoires were sequenced longitudinally to track T-cell clones before and after primary and booster YFV17D yellow fever vaccination.

Summary of the overall study and its limitations: The study included only two donors, which limits how far the findings can be generalized. A small fraction of clonotypes showed up in both the CD4 and CD8 compartments, probably as a result of convergent recombination. Compared with the primary T-cell response, the secondary T-cell response was faster but weaker, reaching its peak on day 5 rather than on day 15. Computational filtering was needed because FACS-sorted repertoires could contain abundant contaminating clonotypes from the bulk population. After the booster, most clones that had expanded after primary vaccination were detected again (roughly 95% of CD4 and more than 85% of CD8), suggesting broad maintenance of memory.

On this clonotype: Its antigen is not yet known. Base quality data are lacking; no much larger clone is found one base away.

V loses 0 bases at its end and J loses 5 bases; junction bases beyond the gene matches: 7. Per the germline V gene, SQVTM is the CDR1 and ANQGSEA is the CDR2. The CDR3 goes from the cysteine to the phenylalanine over 15 residues. The retained sequence is limited to the CDR3, 45 bases, with the frame set at the first base. The data were produced on an Illumina NovaSeq 6000. TCR cDNA was synthesized by 5'RACE template switching, which introduced a universal primer site and unique molecular identifiers. Priming of cDNA synthesis was performed from both the TCR alpha and TCR beta constant segments. Libraries were amplified in two PCR steps, with sample barcodes and sequencing adapters added in the second step. Libraries were sequenced on Illumina HiSeq 2500 (2x100 bp) or NovaSeq (2x150 bp). In the authors' own workflow: Reads were demultiplexed and collapsed into UMI consensus sequences with MIGEC, and V(D)J alignment was performed with MiXCR. Vaccine-responding clonotypes were identified with edgeR using replicate PBMC samples, with FDR below 0.01 and a log2 fold change above 5 up to day 15 being required. Bulk clonotypes were assigned CD4 or CD8 identity according to which sequenced CD4 or CD8 repertoire held them at higher abundance. TCRdb reanalyzed the raw reads on its own, using fastp at Q25 for trimming and MiXCR for clone calling, and kept in-frame beta chains. Each CDR3 protein gets just one entry, which takes the most common genes and DNA from the rows behind it. TCRdb's processing, not the authors', yielded these V and J calls. Within this sample are about 120,000 distinct CDR3 sequences, with over 12% of them counted one time only. About 42% of the sample is taken by the ten largest.

The sample's treatment or condition label is to be understood as: live attenuated yellow fever vaccine strain. PBMCs were isolated from peripheral blood using a standard Ficoll-Paque protocol. Dynabeads CD4 and CD8 positive selection kits were used to isolate CD4 and CD8 T-cell fractions. TriZol was used to extract RNA from bulk PBMCs, CD4 and CD8 fractions, and dextramer-positive and dextramer-negative fractions. Recombination joined TRBV29-1 with TRBJ2-1; 7 bases in the middle match TRBD1. The input for sequencing was CD8+ T cells sorted from PBMCs, taken 5 days after the yellow fever booster vaccination. This TCR was sampled from a man aged 18 to 30 who received the YFV17D yellow fever vaccine. This receptor carries the CDR3 CSVEETGTENNEQFF. The nucleotides are TGCAGCGTTGAAGAGACCGGGACAGAGAACAATGAGCAGTTCTTC.